The subject of this entry is one T cell receptor (beta chain). Clones were sequenced by immunoSEQ multiplex PCR, and TCRdb holds only the in-frame ones, with some missing. Among tens of thousands of clones listed, 93% were seen once. The CDR3 runs 12 residues. The germline V and J ends were trimmed by 6 bases and 7 bases, with 10 bases remaining between them. CDR1 is LNHDA and CDR2 is SQIVND in the germline V gene (reference sequence). The data stem from a study of T cell changes during pregnancy in multiple sclerosis. The sequence derives from a female donor with multiple sclerosis, enrolled in a pregnancy study. Sequencing was performed on CD8+ T cells from peripheral blood mononuclear cells, taken in the second trimester of pregnancy. The rearrangement joins TRBV19 to TRBJ1-5; D is unclear. The CDR3 coding sequence is TGTGCCAGTAGGATGACCGGGCAGCCCCAGCATTTT. This codes for CASRMTGQPQHF.